The clone carrying this T cell receptor beta chain was found once. The CDR3 runs 17 residues. Germline V lookup: CDR1 SGHNT, CDR2 YENEEA. The trim removed 1 base at V and 1 base at J, leaving 6 bases unmatched. This entry comes from a study of T cells in Graves' hyperthyroidism and ophthalmopathy. The definition of stable Graves' hyperthyroidism was no ophthalmopathy progression within 18 months. The TCR beta CDR3 regions underwent amplification using RNA transcripts as the source. The HTBI set primed first-round TCR CDR3 RT-PCR. One entry per CDR3 protein results from TCRdb running MiXCR on the multiplex PCR reads. The repertoire has about 710,000 distinct CDR3 sequences, about 15% of them found once; the top ten carry about 8.4%.

This chain links TRBV11-3 with TRBJ2-3; 9 bases fit TRBD2. This receptor was obtained from a man younger than 35 with Graves' hyperthyroidism. What was sequenced was blood. CDR3 region: CASSLVMRTSGTDTQYF. The CDR3 DNA sequence: TGTGCCAGCAGCTTAGTGATGCGGACTAGCGGCACAGATACGCAGTATTTT.